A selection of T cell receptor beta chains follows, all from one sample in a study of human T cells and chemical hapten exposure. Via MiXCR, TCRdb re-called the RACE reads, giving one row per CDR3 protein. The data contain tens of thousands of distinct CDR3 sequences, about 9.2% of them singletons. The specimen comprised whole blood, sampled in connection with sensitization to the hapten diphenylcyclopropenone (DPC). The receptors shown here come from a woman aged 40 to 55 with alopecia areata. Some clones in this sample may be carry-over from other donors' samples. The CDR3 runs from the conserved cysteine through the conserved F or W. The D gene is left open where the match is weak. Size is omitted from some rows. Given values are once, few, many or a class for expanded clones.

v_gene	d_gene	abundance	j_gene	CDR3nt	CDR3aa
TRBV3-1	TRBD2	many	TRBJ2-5	TGTGCCAGCAGCCAAGATTCGCTAGCGGGGGGAAGTACGGAGACCCAGTACTTC	CASSQDSLAGGSTETQYF
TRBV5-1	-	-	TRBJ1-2	TGCGCCAGCAGCTCAGATCTTGACTATGGCTACACCTTC	CASSSDLDYGYTF
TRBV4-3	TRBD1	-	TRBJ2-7	TGCGCCAGCAGCCAAGATCTCAGGGACAGCTACGAGCAGTACTTC	CASSQDLRDSYEQYF
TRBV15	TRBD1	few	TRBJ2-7	TGTGCCACCAGCAGACCACGACAGGGTAAATACGAGCAGTACTTC	CATSRPRQGKYEQYF
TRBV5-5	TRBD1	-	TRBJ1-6	TGTGCCAGCGCAGGGGGGGGCACAGGATCCTATAATTCACCCCTCCACTTT	CASAGGGTGSYNSPLHF
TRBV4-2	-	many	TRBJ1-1	TGTGCCAGCAGCCAAGGAGATAAGAACACTGAAGCTTTCTTT	CASSQGDKNTEAFF
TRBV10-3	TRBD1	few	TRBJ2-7	TGTGCCATCAGTGAAACGGGACAGAATTACGAGCAGTACTTC	CAISETGQNYEQYF
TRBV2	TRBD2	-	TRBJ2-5	TGTGCCAGTCTACTAGCGAGCAAGTCCAAGAGTCGGCAGTACTTC	CASLLASKSKSRQYF
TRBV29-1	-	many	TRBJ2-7	TGCAGCGCCTCAGGACGCTACGAGCAGTACTTC	CSASGRYEQYF
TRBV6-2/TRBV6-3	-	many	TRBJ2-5	TGTGCCAGCAATCACGAGGGCCTGTGGGAGACCCAGTACTTC	CASNHEGLWETQYF
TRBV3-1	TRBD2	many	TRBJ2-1	TGTGCCAGCAGGTACGCGGGGGGAAGAACGGTCTTC	CASRYAGGRTVF
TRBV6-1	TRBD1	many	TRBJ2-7	TGTGCCAGCAGTACCCGGGACAGAGCAATCTACGAGCAGTACTTC	CASSTRDRAIYEQYF
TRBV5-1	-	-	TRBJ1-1	TGCGCCAGCAGTCGTGAAGGAGGGAACACTGAAGCTTTCTTT	CASSREGGNTEAFF
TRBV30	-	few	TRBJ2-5	TGTGCCTGGAGTTTGGCCCTATTACAGACCCAGTACTTC	CAWSLALLQTQYF
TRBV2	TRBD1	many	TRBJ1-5	TGTGCCAGCAGCCGGAACTTGGGACAGGGGAATCAGCCCCAGCATTTT	CASSRNLGQGNQPQHF
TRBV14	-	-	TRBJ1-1	TGTGCCAGCAGCCACTCGCCCTCGGCGACAGGTCGGACTGAAGCTTTCTTT	CASSHSPSATGRTEAFF
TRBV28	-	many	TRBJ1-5	TGTGCCAGCAGTTTAATTCAAAGAGGAGGGAGGTTTGTCAATCAGCCCCAGCATTTT	CASSLIQRGGRFVNQPQHF
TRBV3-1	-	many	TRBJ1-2	TGTGCCAGCAGCCAAGATAACGCCTTCGTAAATACCTATGGCTACACCTTC	CASSQDNAFVNTYGYTF
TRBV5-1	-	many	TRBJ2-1	TGCGCCAGCAGCCCGTCTTTGGCCTACAATGAGCAGTTCTTC	CASSPSLAYNEQFF